One sample yielded the 4 T cell receptor beta chains listed below, sequenced in a study of response to subunit inactivated influenza vaccine. One entry per CDR3 protein results from TCRdb running MiXCR on the RT-PCR reads. The table records about half a million distinct CDR3 sequences, about 25% of them present only once. Sequenced material: CD4+ T cells sorted from PBMCs, taken 5 to 6 days after vaccination. Receptor source: a man aged 45-60 years who received an inactivated influenza vaccine.

In nucleotides, the CDR3 is TGTGCCATCAAGGGGACAGATAACATTCAGTACTTC. Translation: CAIKGTDNIQYF. The V gene is TRBV10-3, the J gene TRBJ2-4; 7 nucleotides align to TRBD1. Trimming cost V 7 bases and J 7 bases; bases outside gene matches: 4. The germline V gene encodes CDR1 ENHRY and CDR2 SYGVKD. This CDR3 contains 12 residues.

This clonotype has only a few counts. The rearrangement uses TRBV12-3 or TRBV12-4 and TRBJ2-1; TRBD1 is a possible D gene (5 bases). V was pared by 3 bases and J by 6 bases, with 12 bases between. The CDR3 contains 14 residues. This CDR3 reads CASSFNQGGNEQFF. CDR3 DNA: TGTGCCAGCAGTTTTAACCAGGGTGGCAATGAGCAGTTCTTC.

In this sample, this clonotype turned up a few times. The V and J genes are TRBV7-8 and TRBJ2-2; D is undetermined. CDR3 length: 14 residues. Trimming stripped 3 bases from V and 1 base from J, with 6 bases between. The germline CDR1 and CDR2 sequences are SGHVS and FQNEAQ. CDR3 sequence reads: CASSLIQNTGELFF. Here the CDR3 DNA reads TGTGCCAGCAGCTTGATTCAGAACACCGGGGAGCTGTTTTTT.

J is TRBJ2-5 and V is TRBV24-1; the D gene is possibly TRBD2 (5 bases). Germline V gene lookup returns CDR1 KGHDR and CDR2 SFDVKD. This CDR3 has 14 amino acids. V was shortened by 3 bases and J by 5 bases, with 12 bases between the two germline ends. CDR3 bases: TGTGCCACCAGTGATCCCGGGGTCTCCGAGACCCAGTACTTC. It specifies CATSDPGVSETQYF.